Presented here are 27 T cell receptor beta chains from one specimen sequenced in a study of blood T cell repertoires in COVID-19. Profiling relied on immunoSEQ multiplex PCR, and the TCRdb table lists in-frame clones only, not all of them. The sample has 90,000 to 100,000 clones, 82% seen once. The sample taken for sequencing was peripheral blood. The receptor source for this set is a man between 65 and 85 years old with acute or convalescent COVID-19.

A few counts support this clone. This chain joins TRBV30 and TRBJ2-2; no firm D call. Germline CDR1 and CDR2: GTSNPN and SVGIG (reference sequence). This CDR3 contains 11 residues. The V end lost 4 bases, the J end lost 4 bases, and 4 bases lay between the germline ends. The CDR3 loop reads CAWTLTGELFF. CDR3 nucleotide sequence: TGTGCCTGGACACTCACCGGGGAGCTGTTTTTT.

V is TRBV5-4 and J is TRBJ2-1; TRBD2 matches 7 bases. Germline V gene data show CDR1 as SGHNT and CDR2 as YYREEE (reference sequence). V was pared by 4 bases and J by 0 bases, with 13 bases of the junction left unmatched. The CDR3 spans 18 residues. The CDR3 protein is CASSVGGGYGSSYNEQFF. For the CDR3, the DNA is TGTGCCAGCAGCGTGGGCGGGGGATACGGAAGCTCCTACAATGAGCAGTTCTTC. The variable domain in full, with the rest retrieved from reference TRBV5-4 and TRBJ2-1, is ETGVTQSPTHLIKTRGQQVTLRCSSQSGHNTVSWYQQALGQGPQFIFQYYREEENGRGNFPPRFSGLQFPNYSSELNVNALELDDSALYLCASSVGGGYGSSYNEQFFGPGTRLTVL.

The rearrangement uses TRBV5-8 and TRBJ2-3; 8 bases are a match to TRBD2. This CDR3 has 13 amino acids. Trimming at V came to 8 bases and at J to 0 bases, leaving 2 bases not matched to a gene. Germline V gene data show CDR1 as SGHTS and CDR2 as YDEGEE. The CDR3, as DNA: TGTGCCAGTAAGCGGGGGAGCACAGATACGCAGTATTTT. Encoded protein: CASKRGSTDTQYF.

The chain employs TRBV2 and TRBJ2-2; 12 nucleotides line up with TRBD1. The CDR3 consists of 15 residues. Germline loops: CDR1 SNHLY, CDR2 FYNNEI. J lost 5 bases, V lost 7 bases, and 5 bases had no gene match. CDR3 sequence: CASTGQGARTGELFF. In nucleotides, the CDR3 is TGTGCCAGCACGGGACAGGGGGCGAGAACCGGGGAGCTGTTTTTT.

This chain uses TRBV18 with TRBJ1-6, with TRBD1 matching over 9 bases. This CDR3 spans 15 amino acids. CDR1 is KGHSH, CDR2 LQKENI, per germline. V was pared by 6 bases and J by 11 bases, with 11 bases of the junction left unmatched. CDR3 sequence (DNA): TGTGCCAGCTCGCTGTCCCGGGACAGGGAAGCACCCCTCCACTTT. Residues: CASSLSRDREAPLHF.

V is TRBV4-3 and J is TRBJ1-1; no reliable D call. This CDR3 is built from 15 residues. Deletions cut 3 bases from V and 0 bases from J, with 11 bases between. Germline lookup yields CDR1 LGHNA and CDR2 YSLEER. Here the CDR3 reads CASSQVSPVNTEAFF. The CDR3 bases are TGCGCCAGCAGCCAGGTCTCTCCGGTGAACACTGAAGCTTTCTTT.

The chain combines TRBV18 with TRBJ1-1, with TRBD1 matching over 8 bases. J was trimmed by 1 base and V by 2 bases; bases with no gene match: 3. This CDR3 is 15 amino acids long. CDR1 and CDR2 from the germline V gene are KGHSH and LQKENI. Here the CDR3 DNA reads TGTGCCAGCTCACCAGGGACAGGTCAGAACACTGAAGCTTTCTTT. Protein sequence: CASSPGTGQNTEAFF. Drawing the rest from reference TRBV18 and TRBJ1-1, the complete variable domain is NAGVMQNPRHLVRRRGQEARLRCSPMKGHSHVYWYRQLPEEGLKFMVYLQKENIIDESGMPKERFSAEFPKEGPSILRIQQVVRGDSAAYFCASSPGTGQNTEAFFGQGTRLTVV.

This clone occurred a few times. The CDR3 spells CASSSRDQPQHF. The CDR3 region has the DNA TGTGCCAGCAGTTCCAGGGATCAGCCCCAGCATTTT. This chain connects TRBV6-5 to TRBJ1-5, with D tentatively TRBD1 (5 bases). Germline assignment: CDR1 MNHEY and CDR2 SVGAGI. The CDR3 totals 12 residues. V lost 4 bases, J lost 5 bases, and 6 bases lay in between.

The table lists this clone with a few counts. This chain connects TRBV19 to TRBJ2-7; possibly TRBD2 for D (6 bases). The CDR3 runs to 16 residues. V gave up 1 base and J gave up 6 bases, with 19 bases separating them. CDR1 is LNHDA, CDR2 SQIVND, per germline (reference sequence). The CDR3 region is CASSIGAAGTPFEQYF. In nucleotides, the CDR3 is TGTGCCAGTAGTATAGGCGCCGCGGGGACCCCCTTCGAGCAGTACTTC.

The CDR3 DNA sequence: TGCGCCAGCAGCTTGGCTGGACTAGCGTACGACGACGAGCAGTACTTC. It yields the protein CASSLAGLAYDDEQYF. The chain employs TRBV5-1 and TRBJ2-7, with TRBD2 matching over 9 bases. This CDR3 spans 16 amino acids. Trimming removed 0 bases from V and 5 bases from J; junction bases left unmatched: 9. From germline, CDR1 is SGHRS and CDR2 YFSETQ.

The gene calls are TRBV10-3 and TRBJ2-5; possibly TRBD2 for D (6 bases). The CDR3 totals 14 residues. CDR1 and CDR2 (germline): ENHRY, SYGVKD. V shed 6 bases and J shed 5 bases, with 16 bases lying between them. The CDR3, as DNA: TGTGCCATCAGGCCGGACCCCCGGGAGGAGACCCAGTACTTC. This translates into CAIRPDPREETQYF.

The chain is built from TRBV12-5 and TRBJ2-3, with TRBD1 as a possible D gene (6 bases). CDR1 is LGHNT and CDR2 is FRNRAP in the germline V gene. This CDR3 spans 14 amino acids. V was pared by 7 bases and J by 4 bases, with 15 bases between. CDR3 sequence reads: CASALGGSADTQYF. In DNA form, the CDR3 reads TGTGCTAGTGCCCTAGGGGGTAGTGCAGATACGCAGTATTTT.

CDR3 region: CASRLLNTIYF. CDR3 nucleotides: TGTGCCAGCAGACTACTAAACACCATATATTTT. The rearrangement uses TRBV12-3 or TRBV12-4 and TRBJ1-3; D unclear. CDR3 length: 11 amino acids. V gave up 6 bases and J gave up 6 bases, with 6 bases separating them.

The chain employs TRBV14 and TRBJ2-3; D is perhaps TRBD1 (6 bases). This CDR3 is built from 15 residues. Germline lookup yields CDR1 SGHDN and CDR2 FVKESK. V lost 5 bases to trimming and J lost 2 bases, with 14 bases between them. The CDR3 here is CASSGGTGLTDTQYF. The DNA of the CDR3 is TGTGCCAGCAGCGGCGGAACAGGGCTCACAGATACGCAGTATTTT.

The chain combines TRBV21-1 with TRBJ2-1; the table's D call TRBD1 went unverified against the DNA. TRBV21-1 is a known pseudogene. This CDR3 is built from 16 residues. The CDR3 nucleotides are TGTGCCAGCCGTCACCAGTTCAGGGGGCGGTACAATGAGCGGTTCTTC. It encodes CASRHQFRGRYNERFF.

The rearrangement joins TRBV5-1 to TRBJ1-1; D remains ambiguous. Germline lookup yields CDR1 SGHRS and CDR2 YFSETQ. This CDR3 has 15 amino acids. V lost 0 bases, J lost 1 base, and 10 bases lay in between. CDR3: CASSLAVVRNTEAFF. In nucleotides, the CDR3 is TGCGCCAGCAGCTTGGCAGTTGTCCGGAACACTGAAGCTTTCTTT.

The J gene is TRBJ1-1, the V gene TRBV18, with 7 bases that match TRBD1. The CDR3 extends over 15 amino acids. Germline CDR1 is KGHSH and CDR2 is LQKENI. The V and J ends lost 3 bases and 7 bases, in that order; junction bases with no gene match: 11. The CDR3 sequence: CASSPGTAPRVEAFF. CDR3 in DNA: TGTGCCAGCTCACCGGGGACAGCCCCAAGGGTTGAAGCTTTCTTT.

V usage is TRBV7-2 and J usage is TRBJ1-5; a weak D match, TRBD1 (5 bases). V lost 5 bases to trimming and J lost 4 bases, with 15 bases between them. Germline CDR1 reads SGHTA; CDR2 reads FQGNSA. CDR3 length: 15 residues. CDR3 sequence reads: CASSPRGGGNQPQHF. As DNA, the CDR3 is TGTGCCAGCAGCCCGAGGGGTGGGGGGAATCAGCCCCAGCATTTT.

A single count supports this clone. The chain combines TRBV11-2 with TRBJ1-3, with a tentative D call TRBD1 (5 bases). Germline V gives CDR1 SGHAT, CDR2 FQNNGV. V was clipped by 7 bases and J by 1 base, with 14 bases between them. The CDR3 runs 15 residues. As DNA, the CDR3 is TGTGCCAGCAAACTCACGTCAGGGTCTGGAAACACCATATATTTT. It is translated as CASKLTSGSGNTIYF.

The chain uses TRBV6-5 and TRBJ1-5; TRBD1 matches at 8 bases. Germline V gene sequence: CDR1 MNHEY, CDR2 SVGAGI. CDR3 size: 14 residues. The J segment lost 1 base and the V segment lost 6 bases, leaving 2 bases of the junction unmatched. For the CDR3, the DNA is TGTGCCAGCAGGGGACAGGTAAGCAATCAGCCCCAGCATTTT. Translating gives CASRGQVSNQPQHF.

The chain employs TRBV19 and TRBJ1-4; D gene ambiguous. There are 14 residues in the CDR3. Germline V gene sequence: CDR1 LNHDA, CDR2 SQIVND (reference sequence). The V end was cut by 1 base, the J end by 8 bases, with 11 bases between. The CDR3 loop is CASSIGPSREKLFF. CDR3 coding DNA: TGTGCCAGTAGTATAGGGCCCTCGAGGGAAAAACTGTTTTTT.

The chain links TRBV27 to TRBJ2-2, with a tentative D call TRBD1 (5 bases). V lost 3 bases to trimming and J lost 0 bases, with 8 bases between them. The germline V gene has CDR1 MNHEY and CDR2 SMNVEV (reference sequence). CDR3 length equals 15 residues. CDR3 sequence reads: CASSLGPANTGELFF. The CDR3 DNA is TGTGCCAGCAGTTTGGGGCCGGCGAACACCGGGGAGCTGTTTTTT.

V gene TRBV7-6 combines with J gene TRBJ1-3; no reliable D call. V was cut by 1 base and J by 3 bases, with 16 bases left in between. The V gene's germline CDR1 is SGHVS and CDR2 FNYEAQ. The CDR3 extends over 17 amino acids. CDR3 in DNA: TGTGCCAGCAGCTTAGTGGCTGGTCTAGGAGATGGAAACACCATATATTTT. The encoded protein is CASSLVAGLGDGNTIYF.

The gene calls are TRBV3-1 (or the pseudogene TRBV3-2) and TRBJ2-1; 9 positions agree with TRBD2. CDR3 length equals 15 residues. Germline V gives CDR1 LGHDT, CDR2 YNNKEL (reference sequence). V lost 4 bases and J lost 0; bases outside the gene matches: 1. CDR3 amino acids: CASSLSGSSYNEQFF. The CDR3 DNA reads TGTGCCAGCAGCCTTAGCGGGAGCTCCTACAATGAGCAGTTCTTC.

The CDR3 sequence: CSVAIRSSYEQYF. CDR3 nucleotide sequence: TGCAGCGTTGCTATCCGGAGCTCCTACGAGCAGTACTTC. The chain carries TRBV29-1 and TRBJ2-7; unclear D gene. The CDR3 has 13 amino acids. V lost 4 bases and J 0 bases, leaving 10 bases between the germline ends. The germline gives CDR1 SQVTM, CDR2 ANQGSEA.

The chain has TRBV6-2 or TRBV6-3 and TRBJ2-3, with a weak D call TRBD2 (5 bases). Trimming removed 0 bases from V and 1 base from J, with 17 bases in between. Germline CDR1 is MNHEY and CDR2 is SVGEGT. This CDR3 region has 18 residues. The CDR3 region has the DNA TGTGCCAGCAGTTACTCTCGACTTTCGGGGTGGGGCACAGATACGCAGTATTTT. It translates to CASSYSRLSGWGTDTQYF.

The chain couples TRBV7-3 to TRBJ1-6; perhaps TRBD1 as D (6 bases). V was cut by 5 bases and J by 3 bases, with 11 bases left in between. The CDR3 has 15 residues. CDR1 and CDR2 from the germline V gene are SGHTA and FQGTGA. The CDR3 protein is CASSVKGGYNSPLHF. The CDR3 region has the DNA TGTGCCAGCAGCGTTAAAGGGGGCTATAATTCACCCCTCCACTTT.